The TCR beta chain described here comes from a study of cytomegalovirus exposure and HLA in healthy donors. To note about this clone: Other DNA sequences in this specimen translate into the identical CDR3.

PCR amplification relied on 60 Vbeta primers (plus 13 Jbeta primers). Sequencing used immunoSEQ multiplex PCR; TCRdb keeps in-frame clones, though not all of them. This table holds fewer than 250,000 clones, 60% to 80% found once. The sequencing sample was made of PBMCs. The sequence was collected from a woman aged 18-29 years in good health and CMV-seronegative.

CDR3 coding DNA: TGTGCCAGCTCACCAGGACAGAACACTGAAGCTTTCTTT. Translating it yields CASSPGQNTEAFF. J is TRBJ1-1 and V is TRBV18; D may be TRBD1 (5 bases). The germline gives CDR1 KGHSH, CDR2 LQKENI. The length of the CDR3 is 13 residues. Trimming stripped 2 bases from V and 1 base from J, with 5 bases between.